Each of the 19 T cell receptor beta chains below was sequenced from the same sample in a study of blood T cell repertoires in COVID-19 (dated by TCRdb to 2020 to 2021). Libraries were made using the immunoSEQ multiplex PCR assay. This is the immuneACCESS table as TCRdb keeps it, with only in-frame sequences that have V and J called. A part of the clones is gone; compared with another copy, unresolved V genes explain less than half, and the rest is unexplained. A total of 80,000 to 130,000 clones appear in this sample, approximately 86% of them only once. The ten biggest clones cover roughly 2.6% of the sample. The sequenced sample consisted of PBMCs or T cells enriched from blood (not recorded which). These receptors all stem from a woman aged 45-65 years who had recovered from COVID-19.

The rearrangement links TRBV29-1 to TRBJ2-6; 9 nucleotides line up with TRBD1. Germline V CDR1 and CDR2: SQVTM, ANQGSEA. This CDR3 region has 16 residues. Trimming cost V 3 bases and J 0 bases; bases outside gene matches: 3. The CDR3 loop reads CSVEGQGHSGANVLTF. Here the CDR3 DNA reads TGCAGCGTTGAGGGACAGGGACACTCTGGGGCCAACGTCCTGACTTTC.

The J gene is TRBJ1-5, the V gene TRBV27, with 8 bases identical to TRBD1. Germline V CDR1 and CDR2: MNHEY, SMNVEV (reference sequence). The CDR3 spans 15 residues. With 4 bases clipped from V and 2 bases from J, the junction kept 4 bases outside the gene matches. The chain's CDR3 is CASSSDRGGNQPQHF. CDR3 DNA sequence: TGTGCCAGCAGTTCTGACAGGGGAGGCAATCAGCCCCAGCATTTT.

The chain carries TRBV3-1 (or the pseudogene TRBV3-2) and TRBJ1-2, with D perhaps TRBD1 (6 bases). The V and J ends lost 5 bases and 7 bases respectively, with 20 bases between them. CDR1 is LGHDT, CDR2 YNNKEL, per germline (reference sequence). The CDR3 has 15 residues. In nucleotides, the CDR3 is TGTGCCAGCAGCTCCCGGGCCCCAGGGGCCGGTGGCTACACCTTC. Translated: CASSSRAPGAGGYTF.

The chain couples TRBV6-8 to TRBJ2-2; 8 positions match TRBD1. Germline trimming cut 6 bases from V and 5 bases from J; bases unmatched to any gene: 5. Germline lookup yields CDR1 MNHGY and CDR2 SAAAGT. CDR3 length equals 14 residues. The CDR3, as DNA: TGTGCCAGCAGGGCGACAGGGGATACCGGGGAGCTGTTTTTT. The encoded protein is CASRATGDTGELFF.

CDR3 loop: CASSLGLAGAPFQETQYF. For the CDR3, the DNA is TGTGCCAGCAGTTTGGGACTAGCGGGGGCCCCTTTCCAAGAGACCCAGTACTTC. This rearrangement joins TRBV2 to TRBJ2-5; TRBD2 agrees at 14 bases. The CDR3 contains 18 residues. The trim removed 5 bases at V and 1 base at J, leaving 9 bases unmatched. The V gene's germline CDR1 is SNHLY and CDR2 FYNNEI.

The chain joins TRBV5-1 to TRBJ2-7; TRBD2 matches at 7 bases. V was pared by 0 bases and J by 1 base, with 4 bases of the junction left unmatched. The germline gives CDR1 SGHRS, CDR2 YFSETQ. CDR3 size: 15 residues. The DNA for the CDR3 is TGCGCCAGCAGCTTGGCCCCGGGAGGATCCTACGAGCAGTACTTC. It specifies CASSLAPGGSYEQYF.

The genes are TRBV2 and TRBJ1-5; 7 nucleotides line up with TRBD1. This CDR3 comprises 16 residues. The V segment lost 5 bases and the J segment 3 bases; nucleotides outside the gene matches: 10. Germline CDR1 and CDR2: SNHLY and FYNNEI. This CDR3 is CASSWDSQTNNQPQHF. For the CDR3, the DNA is TGTGCCAGCAGTTGGGACAGCCAAACAAACAATCAGCCCCAGCATTTT.

V usage is TRBV12-3 or TRBV12-4 and J usage is TRBJ2-2; TRBD1 agrees at 8 bases. Losses at the gene ends were 6 bases for V and 3 bases for J; bases not matched to a gene: 0. This CDR3 has 13 amino acids. The CDR3 region is CASRDRDTGELFF. Written as DNA, the CDR3 is TGTGCCAGCAGGGACAGGGACACCGGGGAGCTGTTTTTT.

The table lists this clone with a count of one. The chain links TRBV6-5 to TRBJ1-2, with a tentative D call TRBD1 (5 bases). Germline V lookup: CDR1 MNHEY, CDR2 SVGAGI. V dropped 6 bases and J dropped 7 bases, with 21 bases sitting between them. The CDR3 is made up of 15 amino acids. CDR3 loop: CASSQSFQGLGGYTF. CDR3 nucleotides: TGTGCCAGCAGCCAGTCCTTCCAGGGTTTGGGTGGCTACACCTTC.

V usage is TRBV20-1 and J usage is TRBJ2-7, with 8 positions matching TRBD1. Germline V gene sequence: CDR1 DFQATT, CDR2 SNEGSKA (reference sequence). The CDR3 loop spans 11 amino acids. V dropped 4 bases and J dropped 7; count of bases not matched to a gene: 3. As DNA, the CDR3 is TGCAGTGCTAAGGACAGGGTTGAGCAGTACTTC. Its translation is CSAKDRVEQYF.

About this clone itself: Germline is not matched at one junction end, which may reflect a read error. The V call is TRBV2, the J call TRBJ2-7, with D possibly being TRBD2 (5 bases). The CDR3 sequence is 12 residues long. Germline-derived CDR1 and CDR2 are SNHLY and FYNNEI. CDR3 region: CASSATGATEDF. CDR3 bases: TGTGCCAGCAGTGCAACCGGTGCAACGGAGGACTTC.

J is TRBJ2-6 and V is TRBV24-1; D possibly corresponds to TRBD1 (6 bases). This CDR3 region has 16 residues. Trimming removed 3 bases at V and 4 bases at J, with 12 bases between. CDR1 is KGHDR, CDR2 SFDVKD, per germline. The CDR3 region is CATSDTGMGGANVLTF. Here the CDR3 DNA reads TGTGCCACCAGTGATACAGGGATGGGAGGGGCCAACGTCCTGACTTTC.

The chain joins TRBV5-1 to TRBJ2-7; the D gene is possibly TRBD1 (6 bases). Germline CDR1 reads SGHRS; CDR2 reads YFSETQ. V shed 2 bases and J shed 2 bases, with 11 bases lying between them. The CDR3 has 14 residues. CDR3 protein: CASSLGAGAYEQYF. As DNA, the CDR3 is TGCGCCAGCAGCTTAGGGGCAGGGGCCTACGAGCAGTACTTC.

The CDR3 DNA sequence: TGTGCCAGCAGTACCTCGACAGGGCGATGGATTGGAGAGCAGTTCTTC. Translating gives CASSTSTGRWIGEQFF. V is TRBV27 and J is TRBJ2-1, with 7 bases aligning to TRBD1. The CDR3 covers 16 residues. V shed 5 bases, J shed 10 bases, and the junction held 17 bases outside the gene matches. Germline-derived CDR1 and CDR2 are MNHEY and SMNVEV (reference sequence).

The chain links TRBV24-1 to TRBJ2-2; 10 bases line up with TRBD2. The CDR3 covers 19 residues. V lost 2 bases and J lost 7; bases outside the gene matches: 15. Germline assignment: CDR1 KGHDR and CDR2 SFDVKD. CDR3: CATSDSRAGTSVSIGELFF. CDR3 in DNA: TGTGCCACCAGTGATTCCCGGGCCGGGACTAGCGTATCTATCGGGGAGCTGTTTTTT.

CDR3 in DNA: TGTGCCAGCAGCTTAGTATCGGATCAGCCCCAGCATTTT. Amino acid sequence: CASSLVSDQPQHF. The chain links TRBV7-9 to TRBJ1-5, with no clear D. Trimming removed 1 base at V and 5 bases at J, with 6 bases between. This CDR3 is 13 amino acids long. Germline V gives CDR1 SEHNR, CDR2 FQNEAQ (reference sequence).

The chain carries TRBV10-1 and TRBJ2-3, with D tentatively TRBD2 (5 bases). The V gene's germline CDR1 is WNHNN and CDR2 SYGVQD (reference sequence). Trimming cost V 0 bases and J 4 bases, with 17 bases left between them. CDR3 size: 17 residues. This chain's CDR3 is CASSESSGYPGADTQYF. CDR3 nucleotide sequence: TGCGCCAGCAGTGAGTCGAGCGGCTATCCCGGGGCAGATACGCAGTATTTT.

The V gene is TRBV27, the J gene TRBJ1-5, with 7 bases that match TRBD1. Germline loops: CDR1 MNHEY, CDR2 SMNVEV (reference sequence). This CDR3 has 14 residues. V shed 4 bases and J 6 bases; nucleotides not matched to a gene: 6. Here the CDR3 reads CASSWDSVSQPQHF. CDR3 sequence (DNA): TGTGCCAGCAGTTGGGACAGCGTAAGTCAGCCCCAGCATTTT.

The chain joins TRBV28 to TRBJ2-7; 12 bases fit TRBD2. The junction had 6 bases not matched to a gene; V was cut back by 5 bases and J by 1 base. Per germline, CDR1 MDHEN and CDR2 SYDVKM. The CDR3 length is 16 residues. In DNA, the CDR3 is TGTGCCAGCAGTAAGACGACTAGCGGGAGTTCCTACGAGCAGTACTTC. Translated, it gives CASSKTTSGSSYEQYF. Together with reference TRBV28 and TRBJ2-7, the CDR3 gives the full variable domain: DVKVTQSSRYLVKRTGEKVFLECVQDMDHENMFWYRQDPGLGLRLIYFSYDVKMKEKGDIPEGYSVSREKKERFSLILESASTNQTSMYLCASSKTTSGSSYEQYFGPGTRLTVT.